These 3 T cell receptor beta chains share one sample of origin, sequenced in a study of blood T cell repertoires in COVID-19. TCRdb keeps only in-frame clones here, not all; method: immunoSEQ multiplex PCR. The sample contains just over 45,000 clones, about 87% of which appear only once. Specimen: peripheral blood. Receptor source: a human donor in a cohort sampled during active COVID-19.

The chain links TRBV14 to TRBJ2-3; 7 nucleotides line up with TRBD2. With V trimmed by 1 base and J by 5 bases, 3 bases remained unmatched. The CDR3 totals 14 residues. Germline V gene lookup returns CDR1 SGHDN and CDR2 FVKESK. The CDR3 DNA is TGTGCCAGCAGCCAAGGACGGGAGGTAGATACGCAGTATTTT. It specifies CASSQGREVDTQYF.

J is TRBJ1-5 and V is TRBV5-5; 9 nucleotides align to TRBD1. The CDR3 sequence is 17 residues long. Germline CDR1 SGHKS, CDR2 YYEKEE (reference sequence). Trimming took 4 bases from V and 1 from J; bases not matched to a gene: 9. CDR3 nucleotide sequence: TGTGCCAGCAGCCCAAGTCCCGGGACAGGGAGCAATCAGCCCCAGCATTTT. It translates to CASSPSPGTGSNQPQHF.

DNA for the CDR3: TGTGCCTGGAGTGTAGTTTCTACCTACAATGAGCAGTTCTTC. This codes for CAWSVVSTYNEQFF. V and J are TRBV30 and TRBJ2-1; D remains ambiguous. The germline V and J ends were trimmed by 0 bases and 2 bases, with 8 bases remaining between them. This CDR3 comprises 14 residues. Germline lookup yields CDR1 GTSNPN and CDR2 SVGIG (reference sequence).